The 18 T cell receptor beta chains below come from one sample, sequenced in a study of shared clonotypes between healthy human individuals. Generated by immunoSEQ multiplex PCR, the TCRdb table keeps only in-frame clones and is missing some. The table lists over a million clones, around 76% of them singletons, with 1.4% to 1.5% in the top ten. The sample taken for sequencing was memory CD4+ T cells sorted from blood. Specified subset: CD45RA-negative fraction. These receptors were taken from a man aged 18 to 29 in good health.

The rearrangement links TRBV11-3 to TRBJ1-1; D unresolved. The CDR3 is 13 residues long. The V and J ends lost 5 bases and 1 base respectively, with 8 bases between them. Germline loops: CDR1 SGHNT, CDR2 YENEEA. The CDR3 protein is CASSARGNTEAFF. The CDR3 DNA is TGTGCCAGCAGCGCCCGCGGGAACACTGAAGCTTTCTTT.

The chain has TRBV5-4 and TRBJ1-2; D might be TRBD1 (5 bases). Trimming pared 1 base from V and 7 bases from J, leaving 14 bases between. The CDR3 covers 14 residues. Germline CDR1 reads SGHNT; CDR2 reads YYREEE (reference sequence). This CDR3 is CASSLPGIEGGYTF. For the CDR3, the DNA is TGTGCCAGCAGCTTGCCAGGGATTGAGGGTGGCTACACCTTC. The full variable domain, rest sourced from reference TRBV5-4 and TRBJ1-2, is ETGVTQSPTHLIKTRGQQVTLRCSSQSGHNTVSWYQQALGQGPQFIFQYYREEENGRGNFPPRFSGLQFPNYSSELNVNALELDDSALYLCASSLPGIEGGYTFGSGTRLTVV.

This sequence joins TRBV5-1 and TRBJ2-5; D is uncertain. The CDR3 has 11 amino acids. Trimming shortened V by 3 bases and J by 3 bases, and 3 bases separated the two germline ends. Germline values: CDR1 SGHRS, CDR2 YFSETQ. CDR3 protein: CASSSKETQYF. The CDR3 DNA follows: TGCGCCAGCAGCTCAAAAGAGACCCAGTACTTC.

V is TRBV4-3 and J is TRBJ2-7; a weak D match, TRBD1 (6 bases). CDR3 length equals 14 residues. The germline V gene has CDR1 LGHNA and CDR2 YSLEER. Between the trimmed V and J ends, which lost 0 bases and 1 base, there was a span of 7 bases. The CDR3 DNA reads as TGCGCCAGCAGCCAAGATCAGGGGTCCTACGAGCAGTACTTC. Its translation is CASSQDQGSYEQYF.

This CDR3 is CASSMGRDRGTGELFF. The DNA of the CDR3 is TGTGCCAGTAGTATGGGCCGGGACAGGGGAACCGGGGAGCTGTTTTTT. This sequence joins TRBV19 and TRBJ2-2; 10 bases align to TRBD1. The J segment lost 5 bases and the V segment lost 3 bases, leaving 6 bases of the junction unmatched. There are 16 residues in the CDR3. Germline loops: CDR1 LNHDA, CDR2 SQIVND (reference sequence).

The chain joins TRBV19 to TRBJ2-3; D gene ambiguous. The CDR3 contains 14 residues. The germline gives CDR1 LNHDA, CDR2 SQIVND (reference sequence). V lost 5 bases to trimming and J lost 2 bases, with 11 bases between them. The CDR3 DNA is TGTGCCAGTAGTGACGAGAGCCTCACAGATACGCAGTATTTT. It is translated as CASSDESLTDTQYF.

V gene TRBV9 combines with J gene TRBJ2-7, with TRBD1 matching 7 bases. The CDR3 consists of 14 residues. Germline CDR1 is SGDLS and CDR2 is YYNGEE. After removal of 1 base from V and 3 bases from J, the junction contained 4 bases not matched to a gene. The chain's CDR3 is CASSVYAGGYEQYF. The CDR3 DNA reads TGTGCCAGCAGCGTATACGCAGGGGGCTACGAGCAGTACTTC.

The chain is built from TRBV18 and TRBJ2-3; D is possibly TRBD1 or TRBD2 (6 bases each). The germline CDR1 and CDR2 sequences are KGHSH and LQKENI. This CDR3 has 15 amino acids. V lost 3 bases and J 3 bases, leaving 13 bases between the germline ends. CDR3: CASSPEGGRTDTQYF. The CDR3 DNA reads as TGTGCCAGCTCACCCGAGGGGGGCAGAACAGATACGCAGTATTTT.

The chain combines TRBV5-6 with TRBJ1-2; 8 bases fit TRBD1. The V gene's germline CDR1 is SGHDT and CDR2 YYEEEE. Trimming removed 4 bases from V and 8 bases from J; junction bases left unmatched: 10. This CDR3 spans 14 amino acids. Written as DNA, the CDR3 is TGTGCCAGCAGCACCGGACAGGGAGGTTGGGGCTACACCTTC. Translating it yields CASSTGQGGWGYTF.

This clone was recorded once. The chain uses TRBV6-5 and TRBJ2-7; 11 bases agree with TRBD2. The CDR3 has 13 residues. The germline V gene encodes CDR1 MNHEY and CDR2 SVGAGI. Unmatched junction bases numbered 2, after V lost 6 bases and J lost 4 bases. CDR3: CASRTSGRYEQYF. CDR3 nucleotides: TGTGCCAGCAGAACTAGCGGGAGATACGAGCAGTACTTC.

DNA for the CDR3: TGCGCCAGCAGTGGGACCGCTAGCGGGAGCACAGATACGCAGTATTTT. Translation gives CASSGTASGSTDTQYF. The V call is TRBV10-1, the J call TRBJ2-3; TRBD2 matches at 8 bases. V shed 4 bases and J 0 bases; nucleotides not matched to a gene: 6. The CDR3 has 16 amino acids. The germline V gene encodes CDR1 WNHNN and CDR2 SYGVQD (reference sequence).

The chain recombines TRBV19 with TRBJ1-6; 7 bases are shared with TRBD1. The ends lost 7 bases at V and 6 bases at J; junction bases unmatched: 6. There are 14 residues in the CDR3. Germline CDR1 LNHDA, CDR2 SQIVND (reference sequence). In DNA form, the CDR3 reads TGTGCCAGTAATTGGGGGACAGCTAATTCACCCCTCCACTTT. Its protein product is CASNWGTANSPLHF.

This clone was detected a few times. The chain recombines TRBV6-5 with TRBJ2-5; D unresolved. The V end lost 2 bases, the J end lost 1 base, and 8 bases lay between the germline ends. The length of the CDR3 is 14 residues. Germline V gene sequence: CDR1 MNHEY, CDR2 SVGAGI. CDR3: CASSYVSGQETQYF. CDR3 coding DNA: TGTGCCAGCAGTTACGTATCGGGCCAAGAGACCCAGTACTTC.

The J gene is TRBJ1-6, the V gene TRBV30; TRBD1 is a possible D gene (5 bases). This CDR3 is 16 amino acids long. Germline loops: CDR1 GTSNPN, CDR2 SVGIG (reference sequence). Trimming left V 3 bases short and J 2 bases short, with 14 bases between. CDR3 nucleotides: TGTGCCTGGAGGTCTGGGGGGGGGACCTATAATTCACCCCTCCACTTT. It specifies CAWRSGGGTYNSPLHF.

This clone was seen only once. CDR3: CASSPRDYLAGELFF. As DNA, the CDR3 is TGTGCCAGCAGCCCCCGGGACTACCTGGCCGGGGAGCTGTTTTTT. This chain connects TRBV11-2 to TRBJ2-2; 7 nucleotides match TRBD2. Germline lookup yields CDR1 SGHAT and CDR2 FQNNGV. The trim removed 5 bases at V and 6 bases at J, leaving 9 bases unmatched. CDR3 size: 15 residues.

V usage is TRBV6-4 and J usage is TRBJ1-1; D unresolved. Germline V gene data show CDR1 as MRHNA and CDR2 as SNTAGT. The CDR3 contains 13 residues. V lost 0 bases and J 5 bases, leaving 7 bases between the germline ends. The CDR3 here is CASSDSGGTEAFF. CDR3 nucleotides: TGTGCCAGCAGTGACTCGGGCGGAACTGAAGCTTTCTTT.

This sequence joins TRBV9 and TRBJ2-6; TRBD1 might be the D (6 bases). The CDR3 totals 18 residues. V was cut by 3 bases and J by 0 bases, with 16 bases left in between. CDR1 and CDR2 (germline): SGDLS, YYNGEE. CDR3 protein: CASSGPSGAISGANVLTF. The DNA of the CDR3 is TGTGCCAGCAGCGGCCCATCAGGGGCTATCTCTGGGGCCAACGTCCTGACTTTC.

The chain combines TRBV7-2 with TRBJ2-7, with D unresolved. There are 13 residues in the CDR3. Germline values: CDR1 SGHTA, CDR2 FQGNSA. Trimming took 4 bases from V and 1 from J, leaving 8 bases between them. The CDR3 region is CASSSGESYEQYF. As DNA, the CDR3 is TGTGCCAGCAGCTCTGGAGAGTCCTACGAGCAGTACTTC.